This T cell receptor (beta chain) was sequenced in a study of OX40 agonist ivuxolimab in advanced cancers. Study summary: Ivuxolimab, an antibody that agonizes OX40 (CD134), was administered to the patients.

Germline V CDR1 and CDR2: MRHNA, SNTAGT. The CDR3 contains 14 residues. V lost 1 base and J 4 bases, leaving 10 bases between the germline ends. Sequenced by immunoSEQ multiplex PCR; TCRdb stores in-frame clones only, minus some. The table records about 70,000 clones, just over 85% of them present only once. This sequence joins TRBV6-4 and TRBJ1-2, with D unresolved. This clonotype originated in an adult with an advanced solid tumor such as melanoma, head and neck, liver or kidney cancer. The sample in question was CD4+ or CD8+ T cells sorted from blood, obtained in a trial of the OX40 agonist ivuxolimab. CDR3 DNA: TGTGCCAGCAGTGACTTCCGGTCAACCTATGGCTACACCTTC. Amino acid sequence: CASSDFRSTYGYTF.